Below are 30 T cell receptor beta chains sequenced from a single sample in a study of blood T cell repertoires in COVID-19. The method was immunoSEQ multiplex PCR; TCRdb's version includes in-frame clones alone and lacks a portion of them. The table records approximately 240,000 clones, around four fifths of them present only once. Sequencing input: peripheral blood. These receptors were collected from a woman in her thirties or forties with active or convalescent COVID-19.

In the case of this clone: This clone may be a read error of a much larger clone one base away. This chain joins TRBV11-2 and TRBJ1-2; 9 bases fit TRBD1. Trimming removed 5 bases from V and 3 bases from J; junction bases left unmatched: 1. This CDR3 is built from 13 residues. Germline values: CDR1 SGHAT, CDR2 FQNNGV. The DNA of the CDR3 is TGTGCCAGCAGCCGGGACAGGGACTATGGCTACACCTTC. Amino acid sequence: CASSRDRDYGYTF.

This chain links TRBV5-1 with TRBJ2-1; D unclear. This CDR3 spans 16 amino acids. Germline loops: CDR1 SGHRS, CDR2 YFSETQ. V was trimmed by 4 bases and J by 0 bases, leaving 14 bases between them. For the CDR3, the DNA is TGCGCCAGCAGCGTCGTCGGAGACGTCTCCTACAATGAGCAGTTCTTC. It specifies CASSVVGDVSYNEQFF. Combining the CDR3 with reference TRBV5-1 and TRBJ2-1 gives the whole variable domain KAGVTQTPRYLIKTRGQQVTLSCSPISGHRSVSWYQQTPGQGLQFLFEYFSETQRNKGNFPGRFSGRQFSNSRSEMNVSTLELGDSALYLCASSVVGDVSYNEQFFGPGTRLTVL.

The table lists this clone with a few counts. The rearrangement uses TRBV5-4 and TRBJ2-2; 10 bases fit TRBD2. This CDR3 comprises 17 residues. The germline CDR1 and CDR2 sequences are SGHNT and YYREEE (reference sequence). V shed 1 base, J shed 7 bases, and the junction held 10 bases outside the gene matches. CDR3 DNA sequence: TGTGCCAGCAGCTTGTCCCTGGTGACTAGCGGGTACGGGGAGCTGTTTTTT. Its translation is CASSLSLVTSGYGELFF.

The V gene is TRBV6-1, the J gene TRBJ1-6; perhaps TRBD1 as D (6 bases). The CDR3 consists of 14 residues. V was pared by 2 bases and J by 10 bases, with 12 bases between. Germline lookup yields CDR1 MNHNS and CDR2 SASEGT. The CDR3 bases are TGTGCCAGCAGTGAAAGGGGGGGGGAATCACCCCTCCACTTT. Amino acid sequence: CASSERGGESPLHF.

J is TRBJ2-1 and V is TRBV10-2, with D uncertain. CDR1 WSHSY and CDR2 SAAADI come from the germline V gene. V was clipped by 7 bases and J by 6 bases, with 19 bases between them. The CDR3 length is 15 residues. The CDR3 DNA reads as TGCGCCAGCACACTGCCGGCGGAAAATGGCAATGAGCAGTTCTTC. Protein: CASTLPAENGNEQFF.

V and J are TRBV6-1 and TRBJ2-1; a weak D match, TRBD2 (6 bases). V gave up 3 bases and J gave up 0 bases, with 12 bases separating them. The CDR3 runs to 16 residues. CDR1 MNHNS and CDR2 SASEGT come from the germline V gene. The CDR3 is CASSDRGSFSYNEQFF. The DNA of the CDR3 is TGTGCCAGCAGTGACCGGGGGAGCTTCTCCTACAATGAGCAGTTCTTC.

This clone has only one observation. The rearrangement joins TRBV2 to TRBJ2-1, with 10 nucleotides matching TRBD2. The CDR3 totals 14 residues. Germline CDR1 SNHLY, CDR2 FYNNEI. V lost 4 bases, J lost 7 bases, and 4 bases stayed unmatched. CDR3: CASSGLAGRNEQFF. In DNA form, the CDR3 reads TGTGCCAGCAGTGGACTAGCGGGCCGGAATGAGCAGTTCTTC.

This chain links TRBV28 with TRBJ2-7; 7 positions match TRBD2. The junction had 6 bases not matched to a gene; V was cut back by 4 bases and J by 0 bases. Germline assignment: CDR1 MDHEN and CDR2 SYDVKM. The CDR3 loop spans 15 amino acids. CDR3 sequence: CASSSPGGSSYEQYF. The CDR3 bases are TGTGCCAGCAGTTCTCCCGGGGGGAGCTCCTACGAGCAGTACTTC.

The V call is TRBV6-1, the J call TRBJ1-4; weak D call: TRBD1 (5 bases). The germline V gene has CDR1 MNHNS and CDR2 SASEGT. V gave up 1 base and J gave up 11 bases, with 11 bases separating them. The CDR3 runs to 13 residues. The DNA for the CDR3 is TGTGCCAGCAGTGAAGAAGGCAGGGATAAACTGTTTTTT. Encoded protein: CASSEEGRDKLFF.

The chain recombines TRBV18 with TRBJ2-3; D remains ambiguous. The V end lost 2 bases, the J end lost 6 bases, and 12 bases lay between the germline ends. This CDR3 comprises 14 residues. Germline-derived CDR1 and CDR2 are KGHSH and LQKENI. CDR3 sequence: CASSPTTLEDTQYF. The CDR3 coding sequence is TGTGCCAGCTCACCAACAACCCTGGAGGATACGCAGTATTTT.

This chain joins TRBV9 and TRBJ1-3, with D possibly matching TRBD1 (6 bases). The germline CDR1 and CDR2 sequences are SGDLS and YYNGEE. Trimming pared 0 bases from V and 7 bases from J, leaving 8 bases between. The CDR3 length is 13 residues. The CDR3 here is CASSVEGGNTIYF. The CDR3 bases are TGTGCCAGCAGCGTAGAAGGGGGTAACACCATATATTTT.

This clone was seen more than once but under ten times. The CDR3 DNA sequence: TGCAGCGTTGGGGGGGGCGGGCGCAATCAGCCCCAGCATTTT. Translation: CSVGGGGRNQPQHF. J is TRBJ1-5 and V is TRBV29-1; perhaps TRBD1 as D (6 bases). Per germline, CDR1 SQVTM and CDR2 ANQGSEA. The V end was cut by 4 bases, the J end by 2 bases, with 12 bases between. The length of the CDR3 is 14 residues.

This clone was seen only a few times. This chain connects TRBV5-3 to TRBJ2-1; the match to TRBD1 covers 8 bases. TRBV5-3 falls under the ORF class, with uncertain function. The junction had 7 bases not matched to a gene; V was cut back by 3 bases and J by 2 bases. CDR3 length equals 16 residues. This CDR3 reads CARSYQGADPYNEQFF. The DNA of the CDR3 is TGTGCCAGAAGCTACCAGGGGGCAGACCCCTACAATGAGCAGTTCTTC.

V usage is TRBV29-1 and J usage is TRBJ1-5; TRBD1 agrees at 10 bases. Germline CDR1 is SQVTM and CDR2 is ANQGSEA. The CDR3 has 15 amino acids. Trimming took 6 bases from V and 7 from J; bases not matched to a gene: 12. As DNA, the CDR3 is TGCAGCGTCGCTTTGGGGACAGGGGTTGGCCAGCCCCAGCATTTT. Protein sequence: CSVALGTGVGQPQHF. The variable domain in full, with the rest retrieved from reference TRBV29-1 and TRBJ1-5, is SAVISQKPSRDICQRGTSLTIQCQVDSQVTMMFWYRQQPGQSLTLIATANQGSEATYESGFVIDKFPISRPNLTFSTLTVSNMSPEDSSIYLCSVALGTGVGQPQHFGDGTRLSIL.

V gene TRBV11-2 combines with J gene TRBJ1-1; D call uncertain. CDR1 and CDR2 (germline): SGHAT, FQNNGV. CDR3 length: 12 amino acids. Trimming took off 9 bases at V and 6 bases at J, with 14 bases between the two ends. DNA of the CDR3: TGTGCCAGTAAACGTGCGGGCTCTGAAGCTTTCTTT. It codes for CASKRAGSEAFF.

V usage is TRBV10-3 and J usage is TRBJ2-3; 12 bases fit TRBD2. The CDR3 is made up of 17 amino acids. Per germline, CDR1 ENHRY and CDR2 SYGVKD. V was clipped by 1 base and J by 4 bases; unmatched bases: 6. As DNA, the CDR3 is TGTGCCATCAGTGAGTTGGCTAGCGGGGGGGAGGCAGATACGCAGTATTTT. Translation gives CAISELASGGEADTQYF.

V gene TRBV25-1 combines with J gene TRBJ1-5, with D perhaps matching TRBD1 (5 bases). V was shortened by 5 bases and J by 9 bases, with 17 bases between the two germline ends. Germline V gene data show CDR1 as MGHDK and CDR2 as SYGVNS. The CDR3 is made up of 14 amino acids. In nucleotides, the CDR3 is TGTGCCAGCAGTTTGGGGGGGGTCGATCGGCCCCAGCATTTT. Encoded protein: CASSLGGVDRPQHF.

The gene calls are TRBV11-2 and TRBJ2-5, with TRBD1 matching over 7 bases. The ends lost 4 bases at V and 7 bases at J; junction bases unmatched: 9. This CDR3 has 14 residues. Germline CDR1 and CDR2: SGHAT and FQNNGV. The CDR3 spells CASSSTQGYGTQYF. CDR3 nucleotides: TGTGCCAGCAGCTCAACACAGGGGTACGGGACCCAGTACTTC.

This sequence joins TRBV20-1 and TRBJ2-7, with no clear D. V gave up 3 bases and J gave up 2 bases, with 11 bases separating them. Germline-derived CDR1 and CDR2 are DFQATT and SNEGSKA (reference sequence). This CDR3 region has 13 residues. CDR3 in amino acids: CSASEAATYEQYF. Written as DNA, the CDR3 is TGCAGTGCTAGTGAAGCCGCCACCTACGAGCAGTACTTC.

The chain carries TRBV14 and TRBJ1-2, with 8 bases lining up with TRBD1. J gave up 8 bases and V 5 bases, and 16 bases lay outside the gene matches. There are 16 residues in the CDR3. Germline V gene lookup returns CDR1 SGHDN and CDR2 FVKESK. The CDR3 DNA sequence: TGTGCCAGCAGCACCCCCGCGAGGACAGGGTCGCGAGGCTACACCTTC. It specifies CASSTPARTGSRGYTF.

The count of this clone is one. The chain is built from TRBV6-4 and TRBJ1-6; D perhaps matches TRBD1 (5 bases). Trimming pared 3 bases from V and 7 bases from J, leaving 16 bases between. Germline V gene data show CDR1 as MRHNA and CDR2 as SNTAGT. The CDR3 loop spans 16 amino acids. CDR3 sequence (DNA): TGTGCCAGCAGTGAATCTATGAGGGGAGGGAATTCACCCCTCCACTTT. It encodes CASSESMRGGNSPLHF.

V is TRBV3-1 (or the pseudogene TRBV3-2) and J is TRBJ2-2; a weak D match, TRBD2 (7 bases). CDR3 length: 16 residues. Trimming took 0 bases from V and 6 from J, leaving 14 bases between them. CDR1 is LGHDT and CDR2 is YNNKEL in the germline V gene (reference sequence). In DNA, the CDR3 is TGTGCCAGCAGCCAAGATCGGAGGGGGGGCGCCGGGGAGCTGTTTTTT. Protein: CASSQDRRGGAGELFF.

The CDR3 reads CASRDGQGYTEAFF. For the CDR3, the DNA is TGTGCCAGCAGAGACGGACAGGGATACACTGAAGCTTTCTTT. J is TRBJ1-1 and V is TRBV2, with 8 bases matching TRBD1. V lost 6 bases and J lost 3; bases outside the gene matches: 6. The CDR3 extends over 14 amino acids. The germline V gene encodes CDR1 SNHLY and CDR2 FYNNEI. Drawing the rest from reference TRBV2 and TRBJ1-1, the complete variable domain is EPEVTQTPSHQVTQMGQEVILRCVPISNHLYFYWYRQILGQKVEFLVSFYNNEISEKSEIFDDQFSVERPDGSNFTLKIRSTKLEDSAMYFCASRDGQGYTEAFFGQGTRLTVV.

The chain employs TRBV5-1 and TRBJ2-3; TRBD2 matches at 12 bases. V lost 7 bases and J lost 4; bases outside the gene matches: 10. The CDR3 runs to 16 residues. The germline CDR1 and CDR2 sequences are SGHRS and YFSETQ. CDR3 region: CASVPSGGAGADTQYF. CDR3 nucleotide sequence: TGCGCCAGCGTTCCTAGCGGGGGGGCGGGAGCAGATACGCAGTATTTT.

A few counts support this clone. This CDR3 reads CAIRASGGQETQYF. DNA for the CDR3: TGTGCCATCAGGGCTAGCGGGGGTCAAGAGACCCAGTACTTC. This sequence joins TRBV10-3 and TRBJ2-5; 10 bases map to TRBD2. CDR1 and CDR2 (germline): ENHRY, SYGVKD. V shed 6 bases, J shed 2 bases, and the junction held 3 bases outside the gene matches. There are 14 residues in the CDR3.

The rearrangement uses TRBV5-1 and TRBJ1-3; a possible D gene is TRBD1 (5 bases). Germline CDR1 is SGHRS and CDR2 is YFSETQ. Trimming removed 3 bases at V and 0 bases at J, with 13 bases between. CDR3 size: 16 residues. The CDR3 DNA follows: TGCGCCAGCAGCTCCTCCCCGGGGGACTCTGGAAACACCATATATTTT. Encoded protein: CASSSSPGDSGNTIYF.

This chain connects TRBV19 to TRBJ1-1; D may be TRBD1 (6 bases). Trimming stripped 6 bases from V and 0 bases from J, with 11 bases between. Germline CDR1 LNHDA, CDR2 SQIVND (reference sequence). The CDR3 totals 14 residues. Here the CDR3 reads CASRQTGMNTEAFF. The CDR3 nucleotides are TGTGCCAGTAGGCAAACAGGGATGAACACTGAAGCTTTCTTT.

This sequence joins TRBV5-1 and TRBJ1-2, with D possibly TRBD1 on 6 matching bases. This CDR3 contains 14 residues. Deletions cut 0 bases from V and 3 bases from J, with 9 bases between. The germline V gene has CDR1 SGHRS and CDR2 YFSETQ. The CDR3 loop is CASSLDRVDYGYTF. The CDR3 DNA follows: TGCGCCAGCAGCTTGGACAGGGTTGACTATGGCTACACCTTC.

The rearrangement uses TRBV5-1 and TRBJ1-1, with a tentative D call TRBD1 (6 bases). This CDR3 comprises 10 residues. Trimming removed 4 bases from V and 11 bases from J, with 9 bases in between. The germline gives CDR1 SGHRS, CDR2 YFSETQ. CDR3 region: CASSRGAAFF. The CDR3 DNA reads as TGCGCCAGCAGCCGGGGGGCCGCTTTCTTT.

The chain links TRBV24-1 to TRBJ1-5; perhaps TRBD1 as D (5 bases). The CDR3 sequence is 17 residues long. The V end lost 3 bases, the J end lost 2 bases, and 16 bases lay between the germline ends. Germline CDR1 and CDR2: KGHDR and SFDVKD. CDR3 bases: TGTGCCACCAGTGATCGACAACTGACAGAGGGCAATCAGCCCCAGCATTTT. As protein: CATSDRQLTEGNQPQHF.